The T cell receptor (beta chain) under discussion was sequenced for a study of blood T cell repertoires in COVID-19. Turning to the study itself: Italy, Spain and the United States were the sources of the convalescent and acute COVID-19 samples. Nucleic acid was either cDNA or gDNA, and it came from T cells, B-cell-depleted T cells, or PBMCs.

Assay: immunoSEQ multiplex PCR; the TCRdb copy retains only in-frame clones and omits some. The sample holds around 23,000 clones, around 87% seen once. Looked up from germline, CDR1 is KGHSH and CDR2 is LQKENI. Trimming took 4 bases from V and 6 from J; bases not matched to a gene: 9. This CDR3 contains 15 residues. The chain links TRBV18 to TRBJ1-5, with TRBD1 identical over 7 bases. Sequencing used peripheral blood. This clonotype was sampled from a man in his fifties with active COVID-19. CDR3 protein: CASSLGRQGGQPQHF. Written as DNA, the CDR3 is TGTGCCAGCTCACTAGGGAGACAGGGCGGTCAGCCCCAGCATTTT.